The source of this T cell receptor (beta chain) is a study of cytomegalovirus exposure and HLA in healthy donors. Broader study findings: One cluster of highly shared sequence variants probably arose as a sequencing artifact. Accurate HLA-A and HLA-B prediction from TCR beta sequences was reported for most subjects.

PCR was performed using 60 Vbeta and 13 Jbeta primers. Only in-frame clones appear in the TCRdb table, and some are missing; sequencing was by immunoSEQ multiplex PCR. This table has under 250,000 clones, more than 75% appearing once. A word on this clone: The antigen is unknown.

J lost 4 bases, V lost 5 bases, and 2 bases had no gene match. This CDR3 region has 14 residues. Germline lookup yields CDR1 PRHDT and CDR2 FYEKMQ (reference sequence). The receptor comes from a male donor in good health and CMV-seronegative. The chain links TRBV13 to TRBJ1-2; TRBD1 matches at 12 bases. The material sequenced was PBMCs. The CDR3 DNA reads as TGTGCCAGCAGCCTGGGACAGGGGGCCTATGGCTACACCTTC. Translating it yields CASSLGQGAYGYTF.